The rows below give T cell receptor beta chains drawn from one sample of a study of cytomegalovirus exposure and HLA in healthy donors. The table came from immunoSEQ multiplex PCR; TCRdb's copy has only in-frame clones and leaves some out. The table has approximately 160,000 clones, nearly 90% seen once. Sequences were obtained from PBMCs. The origin of the receptors is a man aged 18 to 30 in good health and CMV-seropositive. The CDR3 runs from the conserved cysteine through the conserved F or W. D genes are given only for firm matches. Clone sizes are given selectively: once, few, many, or a class where the clone is expanded.

j_call: TRBJ2-6
v_call: TRBV12-1
d_call: -
clone_size: -
cdr3_length: 18
cdr3_nt: TGTGCCAGCAGCTTAATGGGACAGGACCTTTCGGGGGCCAACGTCCTGACTTTC
cdr3_aa: CASSLMGQDLSGANVLTF

j_call: TRBJ2-5
v_call: TRBV5-8
d_call: -
clone_size: few
cdr3_length: 14
cdr3_nt: TGTGCCAGCAGCCCTACGCACGGAGGGGAGACCCAGTACTTC
cdr3_aa: CASSPTHGGETQYF

j_call: TRBJ2-1
v_call: TRBV6-1
d_call: -
clone_size: -
cdr3_length: 16
cdr3_nt: TGTGCCAGCAGTGAAAGGGAGCGGAGCTCCTACAATGAGCAGTTCTTC
cdr3_aa: CASSERERSSYNEQFF

j_call: TRBJ2-7
v_call: TRBV5-1
d_call: -
clone_size: -
cdr3_length: 12
cdr3_nt: TGCGCCAGCCGAGAAGACAGCTACGAGCAGTACTTC
cdr3_aa: CASREDSYEQYF

j_call: TRBJ2-1
v_call: TRBV19
d_call: TRBD1
clone_size: -
cdr3_length: 16
cdr3_nt: TGTGCCAGTAGTACCGGCCGGGACAGGGTCTACAATGAGCAGTTCTTC
cdr3_aa: CASSTGRDRVYNEQFF

j_call: TRBJ2-7
v_call: TRBV7-9
d_call: -
clone_size: -
cdr3_length: 13
cdr3_nt: TGTGCCAGCAGCCGGGACTCGAACTACGAGCAGTACTTC
cdr3_aa: CASSRDSNYEQYF

j_call: TRBJ2-5
v_call: TRBV7-6
d_call: -
clone_size: -
cdr3_length: 12
cdr3_nt: TGTGCCAGCAGACTGTACCAAGAGACCCAGTACTTC
cdr3_aa: CASRLYQETQYF

j_call: TRBJ2-3
v_call: TRBV5-6
d_call: TRBD2
clone_size: few
cdr3_length: 17
cdr3_nt: TGTGCCAGCAGCCGAATCCGGACTAGCGGGGACACAGATACGCAGTATTTT
cdr3_aa: CASSRIRTSGDTDTQYF

j_call: TRBJ2-7
v_call: TRBV7-9
d_call: TRBD1
clone_size: -
cdr3_length: 15
cdr3_nt: TGTGCCAGCAGCCCACCGGGACAGGCAACCTACGAGCAGTACTTC
cdr3_aa: CASSPPGQATYEQYF

j_call: TRBJ2-7
v_call: TRBV15
d_call: -
clone_size: -
cdr3_length: 14
cdr3_nt: TGTGCCACCAGCAGAGATCCGGGGGCCTACGAGCAGTACTTC
cdr3_aa: CATSRDPGAYEQYF

j_call: TRBJ2-1
v_call: TRBV5-1
d_call: TRBD1
clone_size: -
cdr3_length: 15
cdr3_nt: TGCGCCAGCAGCTTGGCCGGGGGACAGGGGCCTGAGCAGTTCTTC
cdr3_aa: CASSLAGGQGPEQFF

j_call: TRBJ2-7
v_call: TRBV25-1
d_call: -
clone_size: few
cdr3_length: 12
cdr3_nt: TGTGCCAGCAGTGACAGGGCCTACGAGCAGTACTTC
cdr3_aa: CASSDRAYEQYF